A selection of T cell receptor beta chains follows, all from one sample in a study of early T cells in non-severe SARS-CoV-2 infection. MiXCR, applied by TCRdb to the 5' RACE reads, yields one record per CDR3 protein. The top ten clones hold around 2.5% of a sample with about 94,000 distinct CDR3 sequences, about 12% of them seen once. Specimen: whole blood. Source of these receptors: an adult who was a healthcare worker with PCR-confirmed SARS-CoV-2 infection or an uninfected control (not recorded which). CDR3s include the opening cysteine and the closing phenylalanine or tryptophan. D genes are given only for firm matches. Size is stated for part of the rows, as once, few or many counts, or as a class when the clone is expanded.

J gene,clone size,V gene,D gene,CDR3 protein,CDR3 DNA
TRBJ1-4,many,TRBV5-1,-,CASSFQGEKLFF,TGCGCCAGCAGCTTCCAGGGGGAAAAACTGTTTTTT
TRBJ2-1,many,TRBV5-1,-,CASSLASGREQFF,TGCGCCAGCAGCTTGGCGTCCGGGCGTGAGCAGTTCTTC
TRBJ1-1,many,TRBV27,TRBD1,CASSLSRGRGSRNTEAFF,TGTGCCAGCAGTTTATCGCGCGGCAGGGGGTCAAGAAACACTGAAGCTTTCTTT
TRBJ2-3,-,TRBV12-3/TRBV12-4,-,CASSLDTSTDTQYF,TGTGCCAGCAGTTTGGATACTAGCACAGATACGCAGTATTTT
TRBJ1-1,few,TRBV29-1,-,CSVRTYMNTEAFF,TGCAGCGTCAGGACATACATGAACACTGAAGCTTTCTTT
TRBJ2-6,many,TRBV25-1,-,CASTQGSGANVLTF,TGTGCCAGCACGCAGGGCTCTGGGGCCAACGTCCTGACTTTC
TRBJ2-1,few,TRBV6-2/TRBV6-3,-,CASTTPTEQFF,TGTGCCAGCACGACCCCTACTGAGCAGTTCTTC
TRBJ2-5,-,TRBV12-3/TRBV12-4,TRBD2,CASSRGGEETQYF,TGTGCCAGCAGTCGCGGGGGGGAGGAGACCCAGTACTTC
TRBJ1-4,-,TRBV5-5,-,CASTRGPREKLFF,TGTGCCAGCACCAGGGGCCCTAGGGAAAAACTGTTTTTT
TRBJ2-7,many,TRBV12-3/TRBV12-4,TRBD1,CASSSGTGPYEQYF,TGTGCCAGCAGCTCGGGGACAGGACCTTACGAGCAGTACTTC
TRBJ2-1,many,TRBV2,-,CASSEIWTSENNEQFF,TGTGCCAGCAGTGAAATATGGACCTCCGAAAACAATGAGCAGTTCTTC
TRBJ2-3,many,TRBV29-1,-,CSVDRGGTDTQYF,TGCAGCGTTGACAGGGGCGGCACAGATACGCAGTATTTT
TRBJ2-3,many,TRBV7-2,-,CASSSGTRGSTDTQYF,TGTGCCAGCAGCTCCGGCACCCGGGGCAGCACAGATACGCAGTATTTT
TRBJ1-6,-,TRBV27,-,CASSPRTHIYNSPLHF,TGTGCCAGCAGTCCCCGGACACACATATATAATTCACCCCTCCACTTT
TRBJ2-3,many,TRBV11-2,TRBD2,CASRLGTAGFTDTQYF,TGTGCCAGCAGACTTGGCACAGCGGGGTTTACAGATACGCAGTATTTT
TRBJ2-3,-,TRBV12-3/TRBV12-4,-,CASSFIPGSSTDTQYF,TGTGCCAGCAGTTTCATTCCGGGCTCTAGCACAGATACGCAGTATTTT
TRBJ2-2,-,TRBV12-3/TRBV12-4,-,CASSDLPGNTGELFF,TGTGCCAGCAGCGACCTCCCCGGGAACACCGGGGAGCTGTTTTTT
TRBJ2-7,many,TRBV15,-,CATSRDRLQGGSWEQYF,TGTGCCACCAGCAGAGATCGGTTGCAGGGTGGATCTTGGGAGCAGTACTTC
TRBJ2-1,many,TRBV5-5,-,CASSFRDASYNEQFF,TGTGCCAGCAGCTTCCGGGACGCCTCCTACAATGAGCAGTTCTTC
TRBJ2-2,-,TRBV5-1,-,CASRLRGASNTGELFF,TGCGCCAGCAGACTAAGAGGGGCCTCGAACACCGGGGAGCTGTTTTTT
TRBJ2-1,many,TRBV5-1,-,CASSLRGYEQFF,TGCGCCAGCAGCTTGAGGGGCTATGAGCAGTTCTTC
TRBJ2-1,-,TRBV11-1,-,CASSQSIGASNEQFF,TGTGCCAGCAGCCAGAGTATAGGTGCCAGTAATGAGCAGTTCTTC
TRBJ2-1,-,TRBV18,-,CASETGTEYNEQFF,TGTGCCAGCGAAACCGGGACGGAGTACAATGAGCAGTTCTTC
TRBJ1-6,-,TRBV20-1,-,CSAREIDRTDDSPLHF,TGCAGTGCTAGGGAGATCGATAGGACGGACGATTCACCCCTCCACTTT
TRBJ2-3,many,TRBV21-1,-,CASSRGAGLAGGRPSSTDTQYF,TGTGCCAGCAGCAGGGGTGCCGGACTAGCGGGGGGGCGTCCCTCTAGCACAGATACGCAGTATTTT
TRBJ1-5,-,TRBV19,-,CASRGFSSGQPQHF,TGTGCCAGTAGGGGGTTTTCCAGCGGACAGCCCCAGCATTTT
TRBJ2-5,many,TRBV29-1,-,CSVWFWQGQETQYF,TGCAGCGTTTGGTTTTGGCAGGGACAAGAGACCCAGTACTTC
TRBJ2-1,once,TRBV29-1,-,CSVLGGTLYNEQFF,TGCAGCGTCCTCGGGGGTACCCTCTACAATGAGCAGTTCTTC
TRBJ1-1,few,TRBV28,-,CASSLSARLPNTEAFF,TGTGCCAGCAGTTTATCAGCCCGGTTACCGAACACTGAAGCTTTCTTT
TRBJ1-1,few,TRBV3-1,-,CASSQDKVQNTEAFF,TGTGCCAGCAGCCAAGATAAGGTCCAGAACACTGAAGCTTTCTTT
TRBJ1-5,few,TRBV2,-,CASQDWDQPQHF,TGTGCCAGCCAGGACTGGGATCAGCCCCAGCATTTT
TRBJ2-4,-,TRBV18,TRBD2,CASSPLPAGRVAKNIQYF,TGTGCCAGCTCACCACTCCCCGCAGGGAGGGTGGCCAAAAACATTCAGTACTTC
TRBJ1-6,-,TRBV5-5,-,CASSDWGVVGSPLHF,TGTGCCAGCAGCGACTGGGGCGTTGTTGGTTCACCCCTCCACTTT
TRBJ2-3,-,TRBV7-2,TRBD1,CASSRTGGYTDTQYF,TGTGCCAGCAGCCGAACAGGGGGCTACACAGATACGCAGTATTTT
TRBJ1-1,-,TRBV10-3,TRBD1,CAISEGQGPAFF,TGTGCCATCAGTGAAGGACAGGGGCCAGCTTTCTTT
TRBJ2-7,few,TRBV7-2,TRBD1,CASSPDRGSYEQYF,TGTGCCAGCAGCCCAGACAGGGGATCCTACGAGCAGTACTTC
TRBJ2-6,-,TRBV12-3/TRBV12-4,-,CASSFWRRSSGANVLTF,TGTGCCAGCAGTTTCTGGCGGCGATCCTCTGGGGCCAACGTCCTGACTTTC
TRBJ1-1,many,TRBV5-6,-,CASSLWLMNTEAFF,TGTGCCAGCAGCTTGTGGCTTATGAACACTGAAGCTTTCTTT
TRBJ2-1,-,TRBV5-1,-,CASSPTPSSYNEQFF,TGCGCCAGCAGCCCCACCCCGAGCTCCTACAATGAGCAGTTCTTC
TRBJ2-2,few,TRBV7-2,-,CASSLGANTGELFF,TGTGCCAGCAGCTTAGGGGCTAACACCGGGGAGCTGTTTTTT
TRBJ1-5,-,TRBV6-5,TRBD1,CASSTDRGEHQPQHF,TGTGCCAGCAGTACCGACAGGGGGGAACATCAGCCCCAGCATTTT
TRBJ2-5,many,TRBV5-4,-,CASSEVTGQETQYF,TGTGCCAGCAGCGAGGTAACAGGGCAAGAGACCCAGTACTTC
TRBJ1-3,many,TRBV27,-,CASSSLGVSGNTIYF,TGTGCCAGCAGTTCTTTAGGAGTATCTGGAAACACCATATATTTT
TRBJ2-7,-,TRBV28,-,CASSSPSSSSYEQYF,TGTGCCAGCAGTTCGCCGTCCTCCAGCTCCTACGAGCAGTACTTC
TRBJ1-1,-,TRBV20-1,-,CSAAGMNTEAFF,TGCAGTGCCGCAGGGATGAACACTGAAGCTTTCTTT